This is a list of T cell receptor beta chains from one sample in a study of T cells after yellow fever vaccination. TCRdb reanalysed the 5' RACE reads using MiXCR and keeps one entry per CDR3 protein. The sample holds approximately 260,000 distinct CDR3 sequences, roughly 13% seen once. This material consisted of CD4+ T cells sorted from PBMCs, taken 45 days after the yellow fever booster vaccination. Receptors were obtained from a man between 25 and 39 years old who received the YFV17D yellow fever vaccine. CDR3s include the opening cysteine and the closing phenylalanine or tryptophan. D genes are given only for firm matches. Size values are once, few and many counts, or a class for expanded clones, and some rows have none.

clone_size,v_call,d_call,j_call,cdr3_aa,cdr3_nt
few,TRBV9,TRBD2,TRBJ2-1,CASSARLASTGPYNEQFF,TGTGCCAGCAGCGCGAGACTAGCGTCAACCGGGCCCTACAATGAGCAGTTCTTC
few,TRBV5-1,TRBD2,TRBJ2-7,CASSLGSGVTYEQYF,TGCGCCAGCAGCTTGGGTAGCGGGGTTACCTACGAGCAGTACTTC
-,TRBV5-1,TRBD2,TRBJ2-2,CASSLSGRKDTGELFF,TGCGCCAGCAGCCTTAGCGGGAGGAAGGACACCGGGGAGCTGTTTTTT
many,TRBV4-3,TRBD2,TRBJ2-7,CASSQGAGGDYEQYF,TGCGCCAGCAGCCAAGGAGCGGGAGGAGACTACGAGCAGTACTTC
-,TRBV7-2,-,TRBJ1-3,CASSVEGTALLHTIYF,TGTGCCAGCAGTGTAGAGGGGACCGCGTTGTTACACACCATATATTTT
-,TRBV27,-,TRBJ2-4,CASSPGSKALAKNIQYF,TGTGCCAGCAGTCCCGGGAGTAAGGCTCTAGCCAAAAACATTCAGTACTTC
-,TRBV5-1,TRBD1,TRBJ2-7,CASSLGMGQGIYEQYF,TGCGCCAGCAGCTTGGGGATGGGACAGGGCATCTACGAGCAGTACTTC
-,TRBV25-1,-,TRBJ1-2,CASSDPSGQIYGYTF,TGTGCCAGCAGTGATCCCAGTGGACAGATCTATGGCTACACCTTC
-,TRBV7-2,-,TRBJ1-1,CASSLGGAVPTEAFF,TGTGCCAGCAGCTTAGGAGGGGCAGTTCCCACTGAAGCTTTCTTT
few,TRBV10-3,TRBD2,TRBJ2-5,CAISPSGLETQYF,TGTGCCATCAGCCCTAGCGGTTTGGAGACCCAGTACTTC
-,TRBV10-2,TRBD2,TRBJ2-1,CASRKAGTSGRASYNEQFF,TGCGCCAGCAGAAAAGCCGGGACTAGCGGGAGGGCGTCCTACAATGAGCAGTTCTTC
many,TRBV5-1,-,TRBJ2-5,CASSLRIEETQYF,TGCGCCAGCAGCTTGAGGATCGAGGAGACCCAGTACTTC
few,TRBV18,TRBD1,TRBJ2-3,CASSPRTGDNTDTQYF,TGTGCCAGCTCACCCAGGACAGGGGATAACACAGATACGCAGTATTTT
-,TRBV20-1,-,TRBJ1-2,CSATASGNYGYTF,TGCAGTGCTACGGCCAGTGGTAACTACGGCTACACCTTC
few,TRBV10-3,-,TRBJ2-4,CAIKGLEAKNIQYF,TGTGCCATTAAGGGATTAGAAGCCAAAAACATTCAGTACTTC
-,TRBV28,-,TRBJ2-7,CASRVSTYEQYF,TGTGCCAGCAGGGTCTCTACCTACGAGCAGTACTTC